Listed below are T cell receptor beta chains from one sample, sequenced in a study of blood T cell repertoires in COVID-19. Libraries were prepared by immunoSEQ multiplex PCR; TCRdb keeps only in-frame clonotypes and omits some of them. The table records around 68,000 clones, less than 90% of them present only once. The specimen was peripheral blood. These receptors were obtained from a man older than 75 with acute or convalescent COVID-19. The CDR3 runs from the conserved cysteine through the conserved F or W. The D gene is left open where the match is weak. Clone size is stated in some rows and not others, as once, few, many or a class when expanded.

D gene | J gene | clone size | V gene | CDR3 protein | CDR3 DNA
- | TRBJ1-2 | once | TRBV24-1 | CATSDGLSSNYGYTF | TGTGCCACTAGTGATGGACTGAGTTCTAACTATGGCTACACCTTC
- | TRBJ2-1 | - | TRBV9 | CASSSYGEQFF | TGTGCCAGCAGCTCCTATGGTGAGCAGTTCTTC
- | TRBJ1-6 | - | TRBV5-1 | CASSPGGGVNNSPLHF | TGCGCCAGCAGCCCCGGCGGAGGGGTGAACAATTCACCCCTCCACTTT
- | TRBJ1-1 | - | TRBV14 | CASSQAGFEARAFF | TGTGCCAGCAGCCAAGCAGGGTTTGAGGCTAGAGCTTTCTTT
- | TRBJ2-3 | few | TRBV10-1 | CASSGEATDTQYF | TGCGCCAGCTCGGGGGAGGCGACAGATACGCAGTATTTT
- | TRBJ1-3 | - | TRBV30 | CASNRGSSGNTIYF | TGTGCCAGCAACCGGGGGAGCTCTGGAAACACCATATATTTT
TRBD1 | TRBJ1-1 | - | TRBV5-1 | CASRLGQGGTEAFF | TGCGCCAGCAGGTTAGGACAGGGTGGCACTGAAGCTTTCTTT
TRBD1 | TRBJ2-1 | - | TRBV10-3 | CAIRSGTGKGSYNEQFF | TGTGCCATCAGATCCGGGACAGGGAAAGGATCCTACAATGAGCAGTTCTTC
- | TRBJ2-7 | - | TRBV11-2 | CASSLALVGLEEQYF | TGTGCCAGCAGCTTAGCATTGGTTGGGTTGGAGGAGCAGTACTTC
TRBD1 | TRBJ2-3 | - | TRBV7-9 | CASSLARAGGITDTQYF | TGTGCCAGCAGCTTAGCCCGCGCAGGGGGTATCACAGATACGCAGTATTTT
TRBD1 | TRBJ2-7 | once | TRBV5-1 | CASGTGGTASYEQYF | TGCGCCAGCGGCACAGGGGGAACGGCATCCTACGAGCAGTACTTC
TRBD1 | TRBJ1-2 | - | TRBV24-1 | CATSATGGYGYTF | TGTGCCACCAGTGCGACAGGGGGCTATGGCTACACCTTC
- | TRBJ1-1 | - | TRBV2 | CASRGQPNTEAFF | TGTGCCAGCAGAGGACAGCCGAACACTGAAGCTTTCTTT
TRBD1 | TRBJ1-2 | few | TRBV13 | CASSLPYLGQGTDYGYTF | TGTGCCAGCAGCTTACCCTACCTCGGACAGGGAACTGACTATGGCTACACCTTC
- | TRBJ1-1 | few | TRBV10-2 | CASTQTTRTEAFF | TGCGCCAGCACCCAAACTACACGGACTGAAGCTTTCTTT
- | TRBJ1-1 | - | TRBV2 | CASSVFGAGGTEAFF | TGTGCCAGCAGTGTCTTCGGGGCCGGGGGAACTGAAGCTTTCTTT